The next 32 T cell receptor beta chains were all read from a single sample in a study of T cell responses to AZD1222 COVID-19 vaccine. Only in-frame clones appear in the TCRdb table, and some are missing; sequencing was by immunoSEQ multiplex PCR. The profile shows approximately 140,000 clones, over 85% of them singletons. The starting material was peripheral blood, obtained on day 0 of AZD1222 vaccination. These receptor sequences come from an adult in good health.

This clone was counted once. The rearrangement uses TRBV5-1 and TRBJ1-1; D unclear. V lost 0 bases to trimming and J lost 11 bases, with 14 bases between them. The V gene's germline CDR1 is SGHRS and CDR2 YFSETQ. CDR3 length: 13 residues. CDR3 sequence reads: CASSLGTLGAAFF. CDR3 coding DNA: TGCGCCAGCAGCTTGGGTACCCTCGGAGCGGCTTTCTTT.

This chain joins TRBV7-2 and TRBJ1-6; D is perhaps TRBD1 (5 bases). The CDR3 is made up of 15 amino acids. Germline V gene data show CDR1 as SGHTA and CDR2 as FQGNSA. The ends were cut back, 3 bases at V and 3 bases at J, with 9 bases in the middle. CDR3 region: CASSLGPDYNSPLHF. Here the CDR3 DNA reads TGTGCCAGCAGCTTGGGGCCAGACTATAATTCACCCCTCCACTTT.

This clone was seen only once. The rearrangement links TRBV18 to TRBJ2-7, with D perhaps matching TRBD1 (5 bases). The V end lost 2 bases, the J end lost 0 bases, and 20 bases lay between the germline ends. Germline CDR1 is KGHSH and CDR2 is LQKENI. There are 18 residues in the CDR3. CDR3: CASSPSVNTGLSSYEQYF. Written as DNA, the CDR3 is TGTGCCAGCTCACCATCGGTTAACACAGGCCTCAGCTCCTACGAGCAGTACTTC. The whole variable domain, filled in from reference TRBV18 and TRBJ2-7, reads NAGVMQNPRHLVRRRGQEARLRCSPMKGHSHVYWYRQLPEEGLKFMVYLQKENIIDESGMPKERFSAEFPKEGPSILRIQQVVRGDSAAYFCASSPSVNTGLSSYEQYFGPGTRLTVT.

CDR3 sequence: CASSPFSVGGYGYTF. For the CDR3, the DNA is TGCGCCAGCAGCCCGTTCTCGGTAGGCGGCTATGGCTACACCTTC. The chain has TRBV4-1 and TRBJ1-2; D ambiguous. The V gene's germline CDR1 is MGHRA and CDR2 YSYEKL. V dropped 4 bases and J dropped 4 bases, with 16 bases sitting between them. This CDR3 region has 15 residues.

The CDR3 reads CASSPFASNQPQHF. In nucleotides, the CDR3 is TGCGCCAGCAGCCCATTTGCGAGCAATCAGCCCCAGCATTTT. The rearrangement uses TRBV4-1 and TRBJ1-5, with D unclear. The length of the CDR3 is 14 residues. The V end was cut by 4 bases, the J end by 1 base, with 8 bases between. CDR1 and CDR2 from the germline V gene are MGHRA and YSYEKL.

The CDR3: CASSSNRASTDTQYF. CDR3 coding DNA: TGTGCCAGCAGCTCTAACAGGGCTAGCACAGATACGCAGTATTTT. The rearrangement links TRBV11-2 to TRBJ2-3, with D perhaps matching TRBD1 (6 bases). Deletions cut 4 bases from V and 0 bases from J, with 11 bases between. Germline V gene lookup returns CDR1 SGHAT and CDR2 FQNNGV. The CDR3 is 15 residues long.

V and J are TRBV6-2 or TRBV6-3 and TRBJ2-7; D is uncertain. The V end lost 3 bases, the J end lost 6 bases, and 6 bases lay between the germline ends. CDR3 size: 11 residues. Per germline, CDR1 MNHEY and CDR2 SVGEGT. CDR3 region: CASSYPSEQYF. DNA of the CDR3: TGTGCCAGCAGTTATCCGTCCGAGCAGTACTTC.

The chain couples TRBV7-9 to TRBJ1-5; 10 bases match TRBD1. CDR1 and CDR2 (germline): SEHNR, FQNEAQ (reference sequence). V shed 2 bases, J shed 0 bases, and the junction held 7 bases outside the gene matches. The CDR3 consists of 18 residues. The CDR3 DNA sequence: TGTGCCAGCAGCTTAAGTAGGACAGGGGGAGTTAGCAATCAGCCCCAGCATTTT. Encoded protein: CASSLSRTGGVSNQPQHF.

The rearrangement links TRBV6-5 to TRBJ1-2, with no clear D. The CDR3 contains 13 residues. Deletions cut 0 bases from V and 7 bases from J, with 9 bases between. The germline gives CDR1 MNHEY, CDR2 SVGAGI. The CDR3 bases are TGTGCCAGCAGTTACTCGATAGGAAGTGGCTACACCTTC. It translates to CASSYSIGSGYTF.

The chain recombines TRBV5-1 with TRBJ2-2, with 10 bases lining up with TRBD2. The CDR3 has 15 residues. With V trimmed by 5 bases and J by 1 base, 2 bases remained unmatched. Germline CDR1 SGHRS, CDR2 YFSETQ. The CDR3 sequence is CASRSSGGNTGELFF. The CDR3 DNA sequence: TGCGCCAGCAGGTCTAGCGGGGGGAACACCGGGGAGCTGTTTTTT.

The chain carries TRBV5-6 and TRBJ1-2; TRBD1 agrees at 7 bases. The CDR3 loop spans 16 amino acids. The trim removed 5 bases at V and 6 bases at J, leaving 16 bases unmatched. Germline V lookup: CDR1 SGHDT, CDR2 YYEEEE. CDR3 residues: CASRISGEGAGNGYTF. The CDR3 DNA follows: TGTGCCAGCAGAATATCCGGTGAGGGGGCTGGTAATGGCTACACCTTC.

V is TRBV6-5 and J is TRBJ1-4, with D possibly TRBD1 on 6 matching bases. The CDR3 loop spans 11 amino acids. Germline V CDR1 and CDR2: MNHEY, SVGAGI. Trimming took 4 bases from V and 13 from J, leaving 10 bases between them. CDR3 protein: CASSSQGRLFF. The CDR3 DNA follows: TGTGCCAGCAGTTCACAGGGAAGACTGTTTTTT.

CDR3: CASSGGTGDTEAFF. As DNA, the CDR3 is TGTGCCAGCAGCGGTGGGACAGGGGACACTGAAGCTTTCTTT. This chain connects TRBV5-6 to TRBJ1-1, with 10 bases aligning to TRBD1. The J segment lost 3 bases and the V segment lost 4 bases, leaving 3 bases of the junction unmatched. The CDR3 is 14 residues long. The germline gives CDR1 SGHDT, CDR2 YYEEEE.

As DNA, the CDR3 is TGTGCCAGCAGCCAAGCGTCGGAAACCTACGAGCAGTACTTC. This sequence encodes CASSQASETYEQYF. The gene calls are TRBV14 and TRBJ2-7, with unresolved D. In germline, CDR1 is SGHDN, CDR2 FVKESK. The germline V and J ends were trimmed by 1 base and 2 bases, with 9 bases remaining between them. The CDR3 has 14 residues. Combining the CDR3 with reference TRBV14 and TRBJ2-7 gives the whole variable domain EAGVTQFPSHSVIEKGQTVTLRCDPISGHDNLYWYRRVMGKEIKFLLHFVKESKQDESGMPNNRFLAERTGGTYSTLKVQPAELEDSGVYFCASSQASETYEQYFGPGTRLTVT.

This clone was counted once. CDR3 loop: CATTQAGGTEAFF. The CDR3 DNA follows: TGTGCCACCACCCAGGCGGGGGGGACTGAAGCTTTCTTT. The V gene is TRBV15, the J gene TRBJ1-1; a weak D match, TRBD1 (5 bases). This CDR3 comprises 13 residues. The V end was cut by 7 bases, the J end by 5 bases, with 14 bases between. Looked up from germline, CDR1 is LNHNV and CDR2 is YYDKDF (reference sequence).

The chain links TRBV9 to TRBJ1-3; D remains ambiguous. The germline V gene has CDR1 SGDLS and CDR2 YYNGEE. Trimming stripped 7 bases from V and 4 bases from J, with 3 bases between. CDR3 size: 10 residues. CDR3 nucleotides: TGTGCCAGCGGGGGAAACACCATATATTTT. Translation: CASGGNTIYF.

The chain has TRBV3-1 (or the pseudogene TRBV3-2) and TRBJ1-2, with 11 positions matching TRBD1. CDR3 length: 16 amino acids. Trimming removed 5 bases from V and 6 bases from J; junction bases left unmatched: 11. Germline V lookup: CDR1 LGHDT, CDR2 YNNKEL (reference sequence). CDR3 in amino acids: CASSNRDRGFLDGYTF. DNA for the CDR3: TGTGCCAGCAGCAACCGGGACAGGGGGTTTTTAGATGGCTACACCTTC.

The J gene is TRBJ1-3, the V gene TRBV2; the D gene is possibly TRBD1 (5 bases). The CDR3 covers 11 residues. Germline CDR1 reads SNHLY; CDR2 reads FYNNEI. The ends were cut back, 10 bases at V and 8 bases at J, with 12 bases in the middle. The CDR3 loop is CATRGRDTIYF. CDR3 nucleotides: TGTGCCACGCGGGGGAGAGACACCATATATTTT.

About this clone itself: A junction boundary mismatches the germline segment, possibly from a read error. The chain uses TRBV23-1 and TRBJ2-7; tentative D call: TRBD2 (6 bases). TRBV23-1 is labeled an ORF, and its function is uncertain. The CDR3 consists of 18 residues. CDR3 coding DNA: TGCGCCAGCAGTCAATCGGACCTGGTGGTAGCGGTCTCCCACGAGCAGTACTTC. The encoded protein is CASSQSDLVVAVSHEQYF.

The chain links TRBV19 to TRBJ2-7; 10 positions agree with TRBD1. V was clipped by 5 bases and J by 5 bases; unmatched bases: 9. Germline V gene data show CDR1 as LNHDA and CDR2 as SQIVND (reference sequence). The CDR3 runs 15 residues. CDR3 amino acids: CASSSMGDRGNEQYF. CDR3 in DNA: TGTGCCAGTAGTTCAATGGGGGACAGGGGAAACGAGCAGTACTTC.

V gene TRBV7-9 combines with J gene TRBJ1-5; D not certain. The germline CDR1 and CDR2 sequences are SEHNR and FQNEAQ (reference sequence). Trimming cost V 0 bases and J 6 bases, with 3 bases left between them. CDR3 length: 12 residues. Written as DNA, the CDR3 is TGTGCCAGCAGCTTAGCGGGTCAGCCCCAGCATTTT. Translating gives CASSLAGQPQHF.

The chain couples TRBV7-9 to TRBJ1-2; maybe TRBD1 (5 bases). V shed 0 bases and J shed 8 bases, with 10 bases lying between them. Germline V gives CDR1 SEHNR, CDR2 FQNEAQ (reference sequence). The CDR3 sequence is 13 residues long. The CDR3 nucleotides read TGTGCCAGCAGCTTAGCGGGGGATTACGGCTACACCTTC. Amino acids: CASSLAGDYGYTF.

DNA of the CDR3: TGTGCCAGCAGCTTAGCAAACCCCTCCGGGACAGGGGTATCTGGAAACACCATATATTTT. Protein product: CASSLANPSGTGVSGNTIYF. This chain uses TRBV7-8 with TRBJ1-3; 10 positions match TRBD1. Germline values: CDR1 SGHVS, CDR2 FQNEAQ. The CDR3 totals 20 residues. V dropped 0 bases and J dropped 1; count of bases not matched to a gene: 12.

CDR3: CAWGRGTTLSNQPQHF. The DNA for the CDR3 is TGTGCCTGGGGCAGGGGGACGACCCTTAGCAATCAGCCCCAGCATTTT. The V call is TRBV30, the J call TRBJ1-5; 7 nucleotides agree with TRBD1. Trimming took 5 bases from V and 0 from J; bases not matched to a gene: 10. The CDR3 has 16 residues. Germline V gene sequence: CDR1 GTSNPN, CDR2 SVGIG (reference sequence).

This chain joins TRBV6-5 and TRBJ1-2; D is perhaps TRBD1 (6 bases). The V end was cut by 7 bases, the J end by 2 bases, with 14 bases between. Germline V gives CDR1 MNHEY, CDR2 SVGAGI. This CDR3 region has 14 residues. CDR3 DNA: TGTGCCAGCATCGCCAGGGGATCCAACTATGGCTACACCTTC. Amino acid sequence: CASIARGSNYGYTF.

The CDR3 bases are TGTGCCAGCAGCGTAGAACAGGGCGGGTATGGCTACACCTTC. Translated, it gives CASSVEQGGYGYTF. The rearrangement joins TRBV9 to TRBJ1-2, with D tentatively TRBD1 (6 bases). Germline assignment: CDR1 SGDLS and CDR2 YYNGEE. This CDR3 has 14 residues. The V end was cut by 0 bases, the J end by 5 bases, with 11 bases between.

V and J are TRBV29-1 and TRBJ1-2; perhaps TRBD1 as D (5 bases). The CDR3 extends over 13 amino acids. The germline V gene encodes CDR1 SQVTM and CDR2 ANQGSEA. V was trimmed by 0 bases and J by 3 bases, leaving 8 bases between them. The CDR3, as DNA: TGCAGCGTTGAAGACAGGGCCCACTATGGCTACACCTTC. It specifies CSVEDRAHYGYTF.

The sample holds one count of this clone. J is TRBJ1-4 and V is TRBV19; D perhaps matches TRBD1 (5 bases). Trimming cost V 5 bases and J 2 bases, with 21 bases left between them. The germline V gene has CDR1 LNHDA and CDR2 SQIVND (reference sequence). The CDR3 has 18 amino acids. This CDR3 reads CASSPPLGGVLTNEKLFF. CDR3 coding DNA: TGTGCCAGTAGTCCCCCCTTGGGGGGGGTTTTGACTAATGAAAAACTGTTTTTT.

About this clone itself: An end of the junction differs from the germline gene, which may be a read error. The CDR3 coding sequence is TGTGCCAGCAGTTACGGCGGGGGTTCCTCCAATGAGCAGTTCTTC. This sequence encodes CASSYGGGSSNEQFF. V is TRBV6-5 and J is TRBJ2-1, with 7 bases fitting TRBD2. The germline CDR1 and CDR2 sequences are MNHEY and SVGAGI. The CDR3 consists of 15 residues.

This clone is a singleton in its sample. The chain is built from TRBV18 and TRBJ1-4; 8 bases line up with TRBD1. With V trimmed by 6 bases and J by 9 bases, 12 bases remained unmatched. The CDR3 consists of 15 residues. CDR1 is KGHSH, CDR2 LQKENI, per germline. The DNA for the CDR3 is TGTGCCAGCTCTTCCGGGACAGGTTCGGGACAAAAACTGTTTTTT. Protein sequence: CASSSGTGSGQKLFF.

This chain connects TRBV5-4 to TRBJ2-1; no reliable D call. Per germline, CDR1 SGHNT and CDR2 YYREEE (reference sequence). The ends were cut back, 0 bases at V and 6 bases at J, with 7 bases in the middle. This CDR3 has 13 residues. This CDR3 is CASSLVSTNEQFF. In nucleotides, the CDR3 is TGTGCCAGCAGCTTGGTTTCAACCAATGAGCAGTTCTTC. Variable domain in full (rest from reference TRBV5-4 and TRBJ2-1): ETGVTQSPTHLIKTRGQQVTLRCSSQSGHNTVSWYQQALGQGPQFIFQYYREEENGRGNFPPRFSGLQFPNYSSELNVNALELDDSALYLCASSLVSTNEQFFGPGTRLTVL.

This chain links TRBV7-3 with TRBJ2-5; D could derive from TRBD1 or TRBD2 (6 bases each). Germline V CDR1 and CDR2: SGHTA, FQGTGA. V lost 0 bases to trimming and J lost 4 bases, with 12 bases between them. This CDR3 comprises 15 residues. The CDR3 DNA is TGTGCCAGCAGCTTAACTGGGGGGCAGGGAGAGACCCAGTACTTC. It encodes CASSLTGGQGETQYF.